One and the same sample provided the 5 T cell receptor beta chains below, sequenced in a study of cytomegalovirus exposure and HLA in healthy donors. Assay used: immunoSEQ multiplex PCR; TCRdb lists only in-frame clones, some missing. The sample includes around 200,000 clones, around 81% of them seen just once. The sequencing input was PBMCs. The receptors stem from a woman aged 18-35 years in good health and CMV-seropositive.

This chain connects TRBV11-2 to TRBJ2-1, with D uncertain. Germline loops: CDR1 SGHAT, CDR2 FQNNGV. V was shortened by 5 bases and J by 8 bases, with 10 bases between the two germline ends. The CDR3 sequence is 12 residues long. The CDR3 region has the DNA TGTGCCAGCAGCCGGGTTTCGGATGAGCAGTTCTTC. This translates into CASSRVSDEQFF.

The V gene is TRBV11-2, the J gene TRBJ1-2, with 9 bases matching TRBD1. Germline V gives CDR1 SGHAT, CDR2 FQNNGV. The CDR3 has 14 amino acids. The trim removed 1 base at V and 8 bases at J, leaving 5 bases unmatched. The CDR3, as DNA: TGTGCCAGCAGCTTAGTAACAGGGGGCAAGGGCTACACCTTC. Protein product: CASSLVTGGKGYTF.

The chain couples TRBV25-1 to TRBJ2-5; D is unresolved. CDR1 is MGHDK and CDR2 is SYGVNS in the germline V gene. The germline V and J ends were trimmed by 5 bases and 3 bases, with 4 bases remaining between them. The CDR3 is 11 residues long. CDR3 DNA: TGTGCCAGCAGTTCGGAAGAGACCCAGTACTTC. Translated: CASSSEETQYF.

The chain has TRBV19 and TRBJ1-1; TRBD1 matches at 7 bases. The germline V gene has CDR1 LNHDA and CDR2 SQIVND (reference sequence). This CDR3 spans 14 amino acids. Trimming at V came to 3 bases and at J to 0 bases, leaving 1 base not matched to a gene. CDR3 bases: TGTGCCAGTAGTATGGGACAGTTGAACACTGAAGCTTTCTTT. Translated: CASSMGQLNTEAFF. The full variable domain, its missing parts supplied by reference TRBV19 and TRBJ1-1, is DGGITQSPKYLFRKEGQNVTLSCEQNLNHDAMYWYRQDPGQGLRLIYYSQIVNDFQKGDIAEGYSVSREKKESFPLTVTSAQKNPTAFYLCASSMGQLNTEAFFGQGTRLTVV.

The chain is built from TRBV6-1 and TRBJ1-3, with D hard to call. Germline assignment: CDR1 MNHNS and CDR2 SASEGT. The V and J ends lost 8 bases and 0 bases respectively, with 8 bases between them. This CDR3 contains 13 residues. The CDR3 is CASVGDSGNTIYF. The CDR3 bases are TGTGCCAGCGTCGGGGACTCTGGAAACACCATATATTTT.